This T cell receptor (beta chain) was captured by sequencing in a study of blood T cell repertoires in COVID-19. Across the study: Samples taken during acute and convalescent COVID-19 were collected in the United States, Italy and Spain. T cells, B-cell-depleted T cells, or PBMCs provided the cDNA or gDNA that served as material.

Per germline, CDR1 SGHRS and CDR2 YFSETQ. The CDR3 length is 14 residues. V gave up 5 bases and J gave up 0 bases; unmatched junction bases: 4. Seattle patient enrollment occurred during active infection, with longitudinal follow-up thereafter. Original methodology: Quantification of nucleated cells was approximated via reference gene primer amplification. Data came from immunoSEQ multiplex PCR; TCRdb stores just in-frame clones and leaves some out. D and trimming come from the DNA, and the V and J calls and clone size come from that table. The sample records 200,000 to 300,000 clones, 75% to 85% being singletons.

The J gene is TRBJ1-1, the V gene TRBV5-1; 7 bases are shared with TRBD1. Sequenced material: peripheral blood. This TCR came from a woman of 80 years or more with COVID-19, enrolled during active disease. This CDR3 reads CASSPDRLNTEAFF. DNA of the CDR3: TGCGCCAGCAGTCCGGACAGGCTGAACACTGAAGCTTTCTTT.